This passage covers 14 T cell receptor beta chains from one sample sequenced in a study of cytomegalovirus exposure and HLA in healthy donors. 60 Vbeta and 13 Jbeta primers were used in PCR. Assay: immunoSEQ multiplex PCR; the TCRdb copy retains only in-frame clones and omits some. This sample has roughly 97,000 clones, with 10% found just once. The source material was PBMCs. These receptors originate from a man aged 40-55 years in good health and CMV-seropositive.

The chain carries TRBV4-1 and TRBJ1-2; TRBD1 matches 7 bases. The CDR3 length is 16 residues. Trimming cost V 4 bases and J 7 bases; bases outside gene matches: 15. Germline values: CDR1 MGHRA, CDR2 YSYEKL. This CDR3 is CASSPRTGSGRAGYTF. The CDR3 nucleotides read TGCGCCAGCAGCCCTCGGACAGGATCCGGCCGCGCTGGCTACACCTTC.

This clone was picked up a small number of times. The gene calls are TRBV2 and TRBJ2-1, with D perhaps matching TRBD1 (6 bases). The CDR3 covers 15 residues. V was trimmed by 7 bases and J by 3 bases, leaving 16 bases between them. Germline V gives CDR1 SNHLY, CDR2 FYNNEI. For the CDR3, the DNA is TGTGCCAGCAAAGGGAACAGGGACAACTACAATGAGCAGTTCTTC. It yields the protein CASKGNRDNYNEQFF.

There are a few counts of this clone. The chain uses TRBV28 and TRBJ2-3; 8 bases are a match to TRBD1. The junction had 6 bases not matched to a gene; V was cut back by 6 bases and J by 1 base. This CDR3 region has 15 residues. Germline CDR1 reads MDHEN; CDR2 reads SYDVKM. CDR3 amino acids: CASRRQGLCTDTQYF. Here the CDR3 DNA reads TGTGCCAGCAGGCGACAGGGGCTTTGCACAGATACGCAGTATTTT.

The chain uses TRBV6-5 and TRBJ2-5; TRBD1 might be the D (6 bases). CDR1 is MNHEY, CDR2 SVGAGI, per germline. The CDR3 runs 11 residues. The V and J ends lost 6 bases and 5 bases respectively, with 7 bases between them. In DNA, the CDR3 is TGTGCCAGCAGCCAGGGGGAGACCCAGTACTTC. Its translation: CASSQGETQYF.

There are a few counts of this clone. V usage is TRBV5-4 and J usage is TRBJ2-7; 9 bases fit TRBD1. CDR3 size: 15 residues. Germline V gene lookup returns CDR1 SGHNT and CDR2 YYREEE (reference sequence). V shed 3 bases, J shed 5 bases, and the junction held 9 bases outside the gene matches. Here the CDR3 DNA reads TGTGCCAGCAGCTCGACCGGGACAGGGTTAGACGAGCAGTACTTC. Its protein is CASSSTGTGLDEQYF.

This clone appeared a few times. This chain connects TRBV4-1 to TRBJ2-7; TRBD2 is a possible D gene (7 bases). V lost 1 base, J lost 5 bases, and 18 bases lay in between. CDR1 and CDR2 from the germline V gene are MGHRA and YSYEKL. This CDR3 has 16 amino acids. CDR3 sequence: CASSQGARGRAHEQYF. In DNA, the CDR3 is TGCGCCAGCAGCCAAGGTGCAAGGGGGAGGGCCCACGAGCAGTACTTC.

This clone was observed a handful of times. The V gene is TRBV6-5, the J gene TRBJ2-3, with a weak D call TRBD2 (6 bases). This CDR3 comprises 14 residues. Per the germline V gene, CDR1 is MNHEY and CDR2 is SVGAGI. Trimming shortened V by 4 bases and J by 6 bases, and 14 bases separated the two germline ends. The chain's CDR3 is CASSSSGPWDTQYF. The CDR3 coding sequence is TGTGCCAGCAGTTCGAGCGGGCCTTGGGATACGCAGTATTTT.

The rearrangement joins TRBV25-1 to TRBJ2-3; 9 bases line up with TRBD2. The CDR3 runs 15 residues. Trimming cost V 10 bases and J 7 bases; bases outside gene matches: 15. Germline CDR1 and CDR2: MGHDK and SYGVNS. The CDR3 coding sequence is TGTGCCACCCTGGGAGCGGGAGGAAAAGAGTATACGCAGTATTTT. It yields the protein CATLGAGGKEYTQYF.

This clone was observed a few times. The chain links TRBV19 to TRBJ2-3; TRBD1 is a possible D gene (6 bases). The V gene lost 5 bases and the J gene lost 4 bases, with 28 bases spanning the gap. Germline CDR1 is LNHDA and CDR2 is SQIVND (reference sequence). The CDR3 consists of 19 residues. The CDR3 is CASSAGQGWGPRGADTQYF. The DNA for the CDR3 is TGTGCCAGTAGTGCTGGGCAGGGGTGGGGACCCCGGGGCGCAGATACGCAGTATTTT.

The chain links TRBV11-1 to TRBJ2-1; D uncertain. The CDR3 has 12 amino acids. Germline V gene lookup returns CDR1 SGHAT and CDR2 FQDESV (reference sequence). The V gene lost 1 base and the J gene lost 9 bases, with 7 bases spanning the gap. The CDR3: CASSLVSGEQFF. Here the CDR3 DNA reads TGTGCCAGCAGCTTAGTTTCAGGTGAGCAGTTCTTC.

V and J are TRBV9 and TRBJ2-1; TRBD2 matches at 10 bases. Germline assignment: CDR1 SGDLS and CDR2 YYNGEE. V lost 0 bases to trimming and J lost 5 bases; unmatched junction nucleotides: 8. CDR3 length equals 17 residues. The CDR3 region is CASSVGRTSGVNNEQFF. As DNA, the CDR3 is TGTGCCAGCAGCGTAGGTAGAACTAGCGGGGTGAACAATGAGCAGTTCTTC.

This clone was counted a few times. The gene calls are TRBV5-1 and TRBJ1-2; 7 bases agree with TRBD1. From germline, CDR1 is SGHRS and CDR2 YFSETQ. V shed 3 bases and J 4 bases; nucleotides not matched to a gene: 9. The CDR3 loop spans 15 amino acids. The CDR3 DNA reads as TGCGCCAGCAGCTCGGGACAGCTATGGGGCTATGGCTACACCTTC. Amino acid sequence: CASSSGQLWGYGYTF.

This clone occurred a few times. CDR3 protein: CASGAYGVRYNEQFF. In nucleotides, the CDR3 is TGTGCCAGCGGAGCCTACGGGGTCCGATACAATGAGCAGTTCTTC. The chain employs TRBV27 and TRBJ2-1; D is perhaps TRBD2 (5 bases). The CDR3 sequence is 15 residues long. Germline CDR1 and CDR2: MNHEY and SMNVEV (reference sequence). V lost 8 bases and J lost 4, with 18 bases in between.

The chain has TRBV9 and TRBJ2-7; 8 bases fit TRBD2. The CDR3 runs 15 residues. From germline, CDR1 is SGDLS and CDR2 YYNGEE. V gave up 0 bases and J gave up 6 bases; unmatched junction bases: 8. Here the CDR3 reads CASSVGEREFAEQYF. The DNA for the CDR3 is TGTGCCAGCAGCGTAGGCGAGCGGGAGTTCGCCGAGCAGTACTTC. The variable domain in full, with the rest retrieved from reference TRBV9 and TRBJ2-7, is DSGVTQTPKHLITATGQRVTLRCSPRSGDLSVYWYQQSLDQGLQFLIQYYNGEERAKGNILERFSAQQFPDLHSELNLSSLELGDSALYFCASSVGEREFAEQYFGPGTRLTVT.